This T cell receptor (beta chain) derives from a study of spatial heterogeneity in lung cancer. About the study: Within raw reads, each unique TCR and UMI combination appeared on average more than ten times. Overall study results and limits: There were more appearances of ubiquitous expanded tumor TCRs in blood at resection than at follow-up.

TCRdb used MiXCR to reprocess the 5' RACE reads, holding one entry per CDR3 protein. The sample has approximately 40,000 distinct CDR3 sequences; 6.5% to 8.5% are singletons. This clonotype came up many times. Its target is not known. This CDR3 is 13 amino acids long. Germline CDR1 and CDR2: SGHTA and FQGNSA. V dropped 2 bases and J dropped 1 base, with 5 bases sitting between them. Time point in this sample: sample taken at primary tumor resection. Whole RNA obtained from tumor, nontumor lung or frozen PBMC underwent sequencing without sorting. The chain carries TRBV7-2 and TRBJ1-1; no firm D call. The receptor comes from a female donor with early-stage non-small cell lung cancer. The sequenced sample was PBMCs, obtained at surgery. The CDR3 protein is CASSLWGNTEAFF. The DNA of the CDR3 is TGTGCCAGCAGCTTATGGGGGAACACTGAAGCTTTCTTT.